This TCR beta chain is from a study of CD8+ T cells in alopecia areata. Findings and limits, study-wide: The study found higher clonality in lesional than normal scalp, especially in alopecia totalis/universalis.

cDNA reverse transcribed from extracted RNA served as the sequencing template. Here immunoSEQ multiplex PCR was the method, and the copy in TCRdb shows in-frame clones only, minus some. The sample lists about 91,000 clones; nearly 45% were seen once. Regarding this clone: What it recognizes is unknown.

Collection of lesional scalp punch biopsies and peripheral blood was performed in alopecia areata patients. The germline CDR1 and CDR2 sequences are GTSNPN and SVGIG (reference sequence). The CDR3 spans 13 residues. Between the trimmed V and J ends, which lost 3 bases and 7 bases, there was a span of 15 bases. The genes are TRBV30 and TRBJ2-5; D remains unclear. This TCR was sampled from a human donor with alopecia areata. Sequencing was performed on CD4+ T cells sorted from blood. For the CDR3, the DNA is TGTGCCTGGAGCCCATCTCCACGTGGGACCCAGTACTTC. Translating gives CAWSPSPRGTQYF.